This TCR beta chain was sequenced during a study of CD8 T cells in ankylosing spondylitis. Study conclusions and caveats: According to the report, clones linked to the disease were significantly enriched in matched synovial fluid samples taken from ankylosing spondylitis patients. What seemed typical of ankylosing spondylitis blood was a TCR beta motif built from about 8 highly homologous variants. Within peripheral blood, clones linked to disease were CD8+ and relatively rare.

As concerns this clonotype: Its antigen is as yet unknown.

The authors made TCR beta libraries by quantitative 5'-RACE with molecular barcodes. TCRdb reprocessed the 5' RACE reads with MiXCR, giving one entry per CDR3 protein. The sample lists hundreds of thousands of distinct CDR3 sequences, over 15% occurring once. The CDR3 spans 16 residues. J was trimmed by 1 base and V by 3 bases; bases with no gene match: 5. Germline CDR1 SGHRS, CDR2 YFSETQ. Sequenced input: blood, either unsorted or a sorted T cell fraction (not recorded which). The TCR sequence derives from a male donor with ankylosing spondylitis or in good health (not recorded which). This sequence joins TRBV5-1 and TRBJ2-1, with 9 bases aligning to TRBD2. As DNA, the CDR3 is TGCGCCAGCAGCTGGATGACTAGCGGATCCTACAATGAGCAGTTCTTC. It translates to CASSWMTSGSYNEQFF.